This entry lists 10 T cell receptor beta chains sequenced from one sample in a study of beta chain features in type 1 diabetes. Expressed TCRB transcripts were sequenced, since all the RNA that had been isolated was reverse transcribed. The method was immunoSEQ multiplex PCR; TCRdb's version includes in-frame clones alone and lacks a portion of them. The repertoire holds approximately 140,000 clones, about 9.1% seen once, with 0.55% to 0.75% in the top ten. The sample taken for sequencing was central memory CD4+ T cells from blood. The source is a woman in her thirties or forties in good health.

There are many counts of this clone. Other nucleotide sequences from this sample produce the same CDR3. V usage is TRBV11-2 and J usage is TRBJ1-2, with 8 bases fitting TRBD1. This CDR3 has 13 amino acids. Trimming took 5 bases from V and 3 from J; bases not matched to a gene: 2. Germline V CDR1 and CDR2: SGHAT, FQNNGV. The chain's CDR3 is CASSPGQDYGYTF. DNA of the CDR3: TGTGCCAGCAGCCCGGGACAGGACTATGGCTACACCTTC.

This clone turned up a few times. This sequence joins TRBV19 and TRBJ1-4; 9 bases agree with TRBD1. The germline V gene has CDR1 LNHDA and CDR2 SQIVND (reference sequence). V dropped 10 bases and J dropped 5; count of bases not matched to a gene: 8. The CDR3 is 14 residues long. DNA of the CDR3: TGTGCCACCAAAAGACAGGGGGGAAATGAAAAACTGTTTTTT. It translates to CATKRQGGNEKLFF. The whole variable domain, remainder taken from reference TRBV19 and TRBJ1-4, is DGGITQSPKYLFRKEGQNVTLSCEQNLNHDAMYWYRQDPGQGLRLIYYSQIVNDFQKGDIAEGYSVSREKKESFPLTVTSAQKNPTAFYLCATKRQGGNEKLFFGSGTQLSVL.

The chain joins TRBV7-2 to TRBJ2-6; D is perhaps TRBD1 (5 bases). V lost 0 bases to trimming and J lost 1 base, with 13 bases between them. This CDR3 has 18 residues. CDR1 SGHTA and CDR2 FQGNSA come from the germline V gene. The CDR3 sequence: CASSLALTGASGANVLTF. CDR3 DNA: TGTGCCAGCAGCTTAGCGCTAACAGGAGCGTCTGGGGCCAACGTCCTGACTTTC.

The genes are TRBV7-9 and TRBJ2-5; D gene uncertain. In germline, CDR1 is SEHNR, CDR2 FQNEAQ (reference sequence). With 0 bases removed from V and 1 base from J, the gap between germline ends came to 9 bases. The CDR3 runs 15 residues. The CDR3 bases are TGTGCCAGCAGCTTAGCGGGCCCGGCCCAAGAGACCCAGTACTTC. The encoded protein is CASSLAGPAQETQYF. Complete variable domain (other parts from reference TRBV7-9 and TRBJ2-5): DTGVSQNPRHKITKRGQNVTFRCDPISEHNRLYWYRQTLGQGPEFLTYFQNEAQLEKSRLLSDRFSAERPKGSFSTLEIQRTEQGDSAMYLCASSLAGPAQETQYFGPGTRLLVL.

The genes are TRBV11-2 and TRBJ2-6, with D perhaps matching TRBD1 (5 bases). Trimming cost V 4 bases and J 0 bases, with 16 bases left between them. Germline V gene lookup returns CDR1 SGHAT and CDR2 FQNNGV. The CDR3 extends over 18 amino acids. In DNA form, the CDR3 reads TGTGCCAGCAGCTCCTCCAGGGCAGCGCACTCTGGGGCCAACGTCCTGACTTTC. It translates to CASSSSRAAHSGANVLTF.

V gene TRBV10-3 combines with J gene TRBJ1-1, with 8 bases that match TRBD1. Per the germline V gene, CDR1 is ENHRY and CDR2 is SYGVKD. The CDR3 is made up of 14 amino acids. The trim removed 6 bases at V and 5 bases at J, leaving 8 bases unmatched. CDR3 sequence: CAIRGQGEGTEAFF. In DNA, the CDR3 is TGTGCCATCAGAGGACAGGGAGAGGGGACTGAAGCTTTCTTT.

The chain links TRBV6-5 to TRBJ2-7; 8 bases are a match to TRBD1. The CDR3 sequence is 15 residues long. Germline assignment: CDR1 MNHEY and CDR2 SVGAGI. Unmatched junction bases numbered 9, after V lost 6 bases and J lost 2 bases. The CDR3 nucleotides are TGTGCCAGCAGAGTAAGTGGACAGGGCCCCTACGAGCAGTACTTC. The encoded protein is CASRVSGQGPYEQYF.

This clone has more than one count but fewer than ten. This chain's CDR3 is CASSFLLDDANTGELFF. For the CDR3, the DNA is TGTGCCAGCAGCTTCCTCCTAGATGACGCGAACACCGGGGAGCTGTTTTTT. The chain combines TRBV9 with TRBJ2-2; D is unresolved. The CDR3 has 17 amino acids. The V end was cut by 4 bases, the J end by 0 bases, with 16 bases between. Germline loops: CDR1 SGDLS, CDR2 YYNGEE. The entire variable domain, with the rest obtained from reference TRBV9 and TRBJ2-2, is as follows: DSGVTQTPKHLITATGQRVTLRCSPRSGDLSVYWYQQSLDQGLQFLIQYYNGEERAKGNILERFSAQQFPDLHSELNLSSLELGDSALYFCASSFLLDDANTGELFFGEGSRLTVL.

V is TRBV5-4 and J is TRBJ2-3; D may be TRBD2 (6 bases). The CDR3 runs 15 residues. Germline values: CDR1 SGHNT, CDR2 YYREEE (reference sequence). Trimming took 5 bases from V and 4 from J, leaving 17 bases between them. DNA of the CDR3: TGTGCCAGCAGGGCCGGGACTTGGGGCGCAGATACGCAGTATTTT. Translated: CASRAGTWGADTQYF.

V gene TRBV5-4 combines with J gene TRBJ1-2; 7 nucleotides align to TRBD1. Germline V CDR1 and CDR2: SGHNT, YYREEE (reference sequence). The length of the CDR3 is 15 residues. The V segment lost 0 bases and the J segment 7 bases; nucleotides outside the gene matches: 9. This chain's CDR3 is CASSLASVGGSGYTF. The DNA for the CDR3 is TGTGCCAGCAGCTTGGCCTCTGTAGGGGGCAGTGGCTACACCTTC.